The next 27 T cell receptor beta chains were all read from a single sample in a study of blood T cell repertoires in COVID-19. Profiled with immunoSEQ multiplex PCR; TCRdb holds only in-frame clones, not every one. The sample carries around 160,000 clones, around 80% recorded once. Sequencing was performed on peripheral blood. Receptors were obtained from a woman older than 75 with acute or convalescent COVID-19.

This sequence joins TRBV4-2 and TRBJ2-1, with 8 bases identical to TRBD2. The CDR3 has 15 residues. Per the germline V gene, CDR1 is LGHNA and CDR2 is YNFKEQ. With 1 base clipped from V and 3 bases from J, the junction kept 2 bases outside the gene matches. This CDR3 is CASSQGLAGYNEQFF. CDR3 nucleotides: TGTGCCAGCAGCCAAGGCCTAGCGGGCTACAATGAGCAGTTCTTC.

This chain links TRBV5-1 with TRBJ1-5; the match to TRBD1 covers 12 bases. The germline gives CDR1 SGHRS, CDR2 YFSETQ. CDR3 size: 17 residues. Trimming cost V 2 bases and J 1 base; bases outside gene matches: 4. CDR3 in amino acids: CASSLLGTGGSNQPQHF. The CDR3 coding sequence is TGCGCCAGCAGCTTATTAGGGACAGGGGGCAGCAATCAGCCCCAGCATTTT.

The chain recombines TRBV11-3 with TRBJ2-4, with TRBD1 identical over 8 bases. Trimming at V came to 5 bases and at J to 7 bases, leaving 4 bases not matched to a gene. This CDR3 is built from 13 residues. Germline loops: CDR1 SGHNT, CDR2 YENEEA. CDR3 coding DNA: TGTGCCAGCAGCCTCGACAGGGGCAACATTCAGTACTTC. It yields the protein CASSLDRGNIQYF.

This clone was picked up one time. The rearrangement uses TRBV7-2 and TRBJ1-3; D is possibly TRBD1 (6 bases). Germline CDR1 SGHTA, CDR2 FQGNSA. V lost 5 bases and J lost 0, with 14 bases in between. There are 16 residues in the CDR3. Here the CDR3 DNA reads TGTGCCAGCAGCCCAAGACAGGCGACCTCTGGAAACACCATATATTTT. Translating gives CASSPRQATSGNTIYF.

The chain is built from TRBV6-2 or TRBV6-3 and TRBJ2-3; weak D call: TRBD1 (6 bases). Between the trimmed V and J ends, which lost 6 bases and 3 bases, there was a span of 22 bases. From germline, CDR1 is MNHEY and CDR2 SVGEGT. There are 17 residues in the CDR3. Written as DNA, the CDR3 is TGTGCCAGCAGCCCTAAAGCAGGGGTGGGGGTAACAGATACGCAGTATTTT. This encodes CASSPKAGVGVTDTQYF.

The CDR3 spells CASSSRTGPLNTEAFF. The CDR3 DNA reads as TGTGCCAGCAGCTCCCGGACAGGGCCCTTGAACACTGAAGCTTTCTTT. The chain joins TRBV7-6 to TRBJ1-1, with 8 bases lining up with TRBD1. The CDR3 contains 16 residues. With 4 bases clipped from V and 0 bases from J, the junction kept 7 bases outside the gene matches. Germline-derived CDR1 and CDR2 are SGHVS and FNYEAQ. Looking up the rest from reference TRBV7-6 and TRBJ1-1 gives the full variable domain: GAGVSQSPRYKVTKRGQDVALRCDPISGHVSLYWYRQALGQGPEFLTYFNYEAQQDKSGLPNDRFSAERPEGSISTLTIQRTEQRDSAMYRCASSSRTGPLNTEAFFGQGTRLTVV.

The rearrangement links TRBV6-5 to TRBJ2-5, with D perhaps matching TRBD2 (5 bases). Germline CDR1 reads MNHEY; CDR2 reads SVGAGI. V lost 6 bases to trimming and J lost 1 base, with 15 bases between them. The CDR3 runs 15 residues. CDR3 in amino acids: CASRRTGGGQETQYF. In DNA, the CDR3 is TGTGCCAGCAGACGGACCGGAGGCGGCCAAGAGACCCAGTACTTC.

The chain recombines TRBV15 with TRBJ2-7; 11 positions agree with TRBD2. Per the germline V gene, CDR1 is LNHNV and CDR2 is YYDKDF (reference sequence). V lost 5 bases and J lost 3; bases outside the gene matches: 9. This CDR3 has 16 amino acids. CDR3 bases: TGTGCCACCAGCGACCGTCTAGCGGGAGGCAGCTACGAGCAGTACTTC. This translates into CATSDRLAGGSYEQYF.

Comment on this clone: The identical CDR3 is also encoded by other nucleotide sequences in the sample. The chain carries TRBV18 and TRBJ1-3, with D possibly being TRBD1 (5 bases). This CDR3 contains 15 residues. From germline, CDR1 is KGHSH and CDR2 LQKENI. Deletions cut 3 bases from V and 0 bases from J, with 9 bases between. The CDR3 bases are TGTGCCAGCTCACCCTCAGGGTCCTCTGGAAACACCATATATTTT. Its protein product is CASSPSGSSGNTIYF.

The chain carries TRBV6-5 and TRBJ1-4; unclear D gene. From germline, CDR1 is MNHEY and CDR2 SVGAGI. The CDR3 has 15 residues. Trimming removed 5 bases at V and 0 bases at J, with 10 bases between. The CDR3 region has the DNA TGTGCCAGCAGTAAGGACTGGGCAACTAATGAAAAACTGTTTTTT. It encodes CASSKDWATNEKLFF.

This chain joins TRBV29-1 and TRBJ2-7, with 10 bases identical to TRBD2. This CDR3 has 16 residues. Unmatched junction bases numbered 15, after V lost 7 bases and J lost 3 bases. CDR1 and CDR2 (germline): SQVTM, ANQGSEA. The CDR3 nucleotides are TGCAGCGGTCGAATTCTAGCGGGAGTGGGGCGCTACGAGCAGTACTTC. Its translation: CSGRILAGVGRYEQYF.

This chain connects TRBV5-1 to TRBJ1-1; TRBD1 matches 10 bases. With V trimmed by 0 bases and J by 6 bases, 2 bases remained unmatched. This CDR3 is 14 amino acids long. Germline V gene sequence: CDR1 SGHRS, CDR2 YFSETQ. CDR3 amino acids: CASSLDGQGAEAFF. The CDR3 DNA reads as TGCGCCAGCAGCTTGGACGGACAGGGGGCTGAAGCTTTCTTT.

V is TRBV28 and J is TRBJ1-2; 10 bases are shared with TRBD1. The CDR3 contains 16 residues. Germline CDR1 and CDR2: MDHEN and SYDVKM. V was pared by 2 bases and J by 4 bases, with 7 bases of the junction left unmatched. The CDR3 sequence is CASSLRDRGLGYGYTF. The CDR3 DNA follows: TGTGCCAGCAGTTTACGAGACAGGGGGCTTGGCTATGGCTACACCTTC.

This chain joins TRBV7-8 and TRBJ1-5; 7 bases map to TRBD1. Germline CDR1 and CDR2: SGHVS and FQNEAQ. J was trimmed by 6 bases and V by 5 bases; bases with no gene match: 4. The CDR3 has 13 residues. DNA for the CDR3: TGTGCCAGCAGCCCGGACAGGACTCAGCCCCAGCATTTT. Its translation: CASSPDRTQPQHF.

This chain joins TRBV6-6 and TRBJ1-4; no definite D call. The CDR3 loop spans 12 amino acids. V was clipped by 0 bases and J by 13 bases, with 9 bases between them. The germline gives CDR1 MNHNY, CDR2 SVGAGI (reference sequence). In DNA form, the CDR3 reads TGTGCCAGCAGTTACTCCAGATCAGGACTGTTTTTT. This sequence encodes CASSYSRSGLFF.

This clone was detected once. The chain links TRBV4-1 to TRBJ2-1; 8 nucleotides line up with TRBD2. V was clipped by 4 bases and J by 5 bases; unmatched bases: 7. This CDR3 has 15 residues. From germline, CDR1 is MGHRA and CDR2 YSYEKL. The CDR3 coding sequence is TGCGCCAGCAGCCGTGGGACTAGTGGGGACAATGAGCAGTTCTTC. It specifies CASSRGTSGDNEQFF.

The CDR3 nucleotides read TGTGCCAGCAGTTTCGGGTTTGCCTACGAGCAGTACTTC. Its translation is CASSFGFAYEQYF. V gene TRBV27 combines with J gene TRBJ2-7; D is unresolved. Germline V gene data show CDR1 as MNHEY and CDR2 as SMNVEV (reference sequence). The CDR3 consists of 13 residues. The ends were cut back, 3 bases at V and 2 bases at J, with 8 bases in the middle.

The chain links TRBV11-2 to TRBJ2-7; 7 positions agree with TRBD1. The CDR3 is 18 amino acids. Germline-derived CDR1 and CDR2 are SGHAT and FQNNGV. Trimming took 4 bases from V and 7 from J; bases not matched to a gene: 22. The CDR3 DNA is TGTGCCAGCAGCTCCCAAGGGAGACAGGGTTTTTTCCGTTTTGAGCAGTACTTC. Translation gives CASSSQGRQGFFRFEQYF.

The chain uses TRBV20-1 and TRBJ2-7, with D possibly TRBD2 on 5 matching bases. V gave up 3 bases and J gave up 4 bases, with 16 bases separating them. CDR3 length: 14 amino acids. Germline values: CDR1 DFQATT, CDR2 SNEGSKA (reference sequence). The CDR3 is CSASTNGGSYEQYF. As DNA, the CDR3 is TGCAGTGCTAGTACTAATGGCGGGTCTTACGAGCAGTACTTC.

The rearrangement joins TRBV19 to TRBJ2-3; 11 nucleotides align to TRBD2. V was pared by 4 bases and J by 5 bases, with 23 bases of the junction left unmatched. The CDR3 has 21 residues. Germline V CDR1 and CDR2: LNHDA, SQIVND (reference sequence). CDR3 sequence (DNA): TGTGCCAGTAGTACGACCTGGATAGCGGGAGGGCACCAGGCGGGCGGAGATACGCAGTATTTT. It yields the protein CASSTTWIAGGHQAGGDTQYF.

This clone has a handful of counts. The V gene is TRBV15, the J gene TRBJ2-5; no clear D. This CDR3 has 14 residues. The V end was cut by 1 base, the J end by 1 base, with 7 bases between. Germline CDR1 LNHNV, CDR2 YYDKDF (reference sequence). The CDR3 sequence is CATSRAGAQETQYF. The CDR3 region has the DNA TGTGCCACCAGCAGAGCGGGTGCCCAAGAGACCCAGTACTTC. Full variable domain (outside the CDR3, taken from reference TRBV15 and TRBJ2-5): DAMVIQNPRYQVTQFGKPVTLSCSQTLNHNVMYWYQQKSSQAPKLLFHYYDKDFNNEADTPDNFQSRRPNTSFCFLDIRSPGLGDTAMYLCATSRAGAQETQYFGPGTRLLVL.

The chain employs TRBV3-1 (or the pseudogene TRBV3-2) and TRBJ2-1, with 7 bases identical to TRBD2. This CDR3 region has 16 residues. Germline CDR1 is LGHDT and CDR2 is YNNKEL (reference sequence). The V and J ends lost 4 bases and 1 base, in that order; junction bases with no gene match: 7. The CDR3 sequence: CASSLGSGISYNEQFF. The CDR3 DNA is TGTGCCAGCAGCCTGGGAAGCGGGATTTCCTACAATGAGCAGTTCTTC.

Here the CDR3 reads CASSDTGKIGNQPQHF. The DNA of the CDR3 is TGCGCCAGCAGTGACACAGGGAAGATTGGCAATCAGCCCCAGCATTTT. The chain has TRBV10-2 and TRBJ1-5; TRBD1 might be the D (6 bases). V lost 3 bases to trimming and J lost 2 bases, with 14 bases between them. The CDR3 spans 16 residues. Germline CDR1 WSHSY, CDR2 SAAADI.

This chain connects TRBV21-1 to TRBJ1-2; TRBD1, the table's D call, lacks a check against the DNA. TRBV21-1 is an annotated pseudogene. This CDR3 has 13 amino acids. CDR3 amino acids: CASSIRDIYGYTF. The CDR3 nucleotides read TGTGCCAGCAGCATCCGTGACATCTATGGCTACACCTTC.

V gene TRBV5-1 combines with J gene TRBJ2-5; 8 nucleotides line up with TRBD2. CDR3 length: 16 amino acids. Germline loops: CDR1 SGHRS, CDR2 YFSETQ. With 7 bases clipped from V and 0 bases from J, the junction kept 11 bases outside the gene matches. In DNA form, the CDR3 reads TGCGCCAGCCGGAGTGGGGCTAGCGGGTACCAAGAGACCCAGTACTTC. This sequence encodes CASRSGASGYQETQYF.

This clone was seen a single time. The chain links TRBV5-1 to TRBJ2-6; the D is unclear. The germline V gene encodes CDR1 SGHRS and CDR2 YFSETQ. Deletions cut 0 bases from V and 0 bases from J, with 13 bases between. This CDR3 has 18 residues. CDR3 sequence reads: CASSLGAGLNSGANVLTF. For the CDR3, the DNA is TGCGCCAGCAGCTTGGGCGCAGGTCTAAACTCTGGGGCCAACGTCCTGACTTTC.

The J gene is TRBJ2-5, the V gene TRBV7-2; 10 nucleotides line up with TRBD2. V shed 2 bases and J 5 bases; nucleotides not matched to a gene: 2. The length of the CDR3 is 14 residues. The germline CDR1 and CDR2 sequences are SGHTA and FQGNSA. The CDR3, as DNA: TGTGCCAGCAGCTTACAAGCGGGAGGGGAGACCCAGTACTTC. Residues: CASSLQAGGETQYF.